The entry below gives a single T cell receptor beta chain sequence along with its context. Its antigen is as yet unknown. Reverse transcribing all isolated RNA meant expressed TCRB transcripts were sequenced. This table comes from immunoSEQ multiplex PCR, and its TCRdb copy is limited to in-frame clones, with some not included. The table records under 250,000 clones, roughly 13% of them present only once. This specimen comes from a study of beta chain features in type 1 diabetes. Points from the study as a whole: In all four CD4+ subsets, TCRB CDR3 length was significantly, moderately reduced in type 1 diabetes.

Looked up from germline, CDR1 is SGHDT and CDR2 is YYEEEE. V lost 2 bases and J lost 7, with 7 bases in between. CDR3 length equals 12 residues. Every donor had blood drawn once into heparin, approximately 120 mL on average. V is TRBV5-6 and J is TRBJ2-1; D gene ambiguous. The sample consisted of naive CD4+ T cells from blood. This clonotype was obtained from a man aged 25 to 40 with type 1 diabetes. The CDR3 here is CASSLRRNEQFF. CDR3 bases: TGTGCCAGCAGCTTAAGGCGGAATGAGCAGTTCTTC.